This paragraph covers one TCR beta chain sequence. Its antigen remains unknown. The CDR3 has 14 residues. V shed 1 base and J shed 9 bases, with 16 bases lying between them. CDR1 is MDHEN and CDR2 is SYDVKM in the germline V gene. This sample is drawn from a study of response to subunit inactivated influenza vaccine. Regarding the study as a whole: Each seasonal influenza vaccination recruits few new T cells, the authors suggested.

From the RT-PCR reads, TCRdb called clonotypes with MiXCR, one entry per CDR3 protein. In the table there are some 850,000 distinct CDR3 sequences, around 20% of which are singletons. This chain connects TRBV28 to TRBJ2-7; D might be TRBD2 (7 bases). This TCR derives from a middle-aged man who received an inactivated influenza vaccine. The sequences come from PBMCs from blood, collected 5 to 6 days after vaccination. The CDR3 DNA is TGTGCCAGCAGTTTATTTGGCGGGGGCAGGGCGCAGTACTTC. It yields the protein CASSLFGGGRAQYF.